The 19 T cell receptor beta chains listed next were all sequenced from one sample in a study of blood T cells in healthy people across ages. A J-beta primer mix and a sample-barcoded 5' primer were used in a second PCR of roughly 6 to 12 cycles. TCRdb called the 5' RACE reads again in MiXCR, with one record for every CDR3 protein. The sample has over 950,000 distinct CDR3 sequences; roughly 51% are singletons. Sequences were obtained from blood. The source is a woman aged 60-75 years in good health.

This clonotype was observed a handful of times. This chain links TRBV5-1 with TRBJ2-3; D not resolved. Deletions cut 7 bases from V and 4 bases from J, with 19 bases between. The CDR3 has 15 residues. CDR1 SGHRS and CDR2 YFSETQ come from the germline V gene. CDR3 nucleotides: TGCGCCAGCTCCCGAGAACCTCTACAGTCAGATACGCAGTATTTT. Its protein product is CASSREPLQSDTQYF.

This clonotype was detected only a few times. The rearrangement joins TRBV6-5 to TRBJ2-1; 14 nucleotides align to TRBD2. This CDR3 spans 17 amino acids. Germline assignment: CDR1 MNHEY and CDR2 SVGAGI. V shed 0 bases and J 7 bases; nucleotides not matched to a gene: 5. This CDR3 reads CASSYSGTSGSLNEQFF. Written as DNA, the CDR3 is TGTGCCAGCAGTTACTCTGGGACTAGCGGGAGTCTGAATGAGCAGTTCTTC.

The chain couples TRBV6-1 to TRBJ1-5; TRBD1 matches at 9 bases. V trimming: 7 bases; J trimming: 2 bases; junction bases outside the gene matches: 15. This CDR3 spans 18 amino acids. Germline loops: CDR1 MNHNS, CDR2 SASEGT. The chain's CDR3 is CASNPTGVTGGGNQPQHF. In DNA form, the CDR3 reads TGTGCCAGCAACCCTACGGGGGTCACAGGGGGCGGCAATCAGCCCCAGCATTTT.

The chain employs TRBV7-3 and TRBJ2-3; TRBD2 matches at 8 bases. The CDR3 extends over 15 amino acids. Germline assignment: CDR1 SGHTA and CDR2 FQGTGA. V was pared by 3 bases and J by 5 bases, with 7 bases of the junction left unmatched. CDR3 bases: TGTGCCAGCAGCTTCCTGCCGGGAGGGTTAGATACGCAGTATTTT. Residues: CASSFLPGGLDTQYF.

This rearrangement joins TRBV20-1 to TRBJ2-3; no clear D. V was clipped by 0 bases and J by 5 bases, with 6 bases between them. Germline CDR1 DFQATT, CDR2 SNEGSKA (reference sequence). This CDR3 has 12 residues. CDR3 bases: TGCAGTGCTAGAGACTTTTTAGATACGCAGTATTTT. Amino acid sequence: CSARDFLDTQYF.

The chain combines TRBV6-2 or TRBV6-3 with TRBJ1-5; D remains ambiguous. The germline V and J ends were trimmed by 6 bases and 2 bases, with 23 bases remaining between them. Per germline, CDR1 MNHEY and CDR2 SVGEGT. This CDR3 has 18 residues. Here the CDR3 DNA reads TGTGCCAGCAGAGGGTATCGACGGACGCGAGGCGGCAATCAGCCCCAGCATTTT. It specifies CASRGYRRTRGGNQPQHF.

This clonotype has only a few counts. The genes are TRBV20-1 and TRBJ2-1; 7 bases agree with TRBD2. Germline V gene lookup returns CDR1 DFQATT and CDR2 SNEGSKA (reference sequence). V shed 6 bases and J 9 bases; nucleotides not matched to a gene: 14. This CDR3 comprises 14 residues. CDR3 in DNA: TGCAGTGCCCCACGTCCGGAATCGGGGGGTGAGCAGTTCTTC. It encodes CSAPRPESGGEQFF.

The chain combines TRBV7-2 with TRBJ2-5; D may be TRBD2 (5 bases). Gene TRBJ2-7 matches the end of the DNA better, so the J call may be wrong. Germline CDR1 SGHTA, CDR2 FQGNSA. The CDR3 has 11 residues. The CDR3 sequence: CASRGGREQYF. CDR3 coding DNA: TGTGCCAGCAGGGGCGGGCGCGAGCAGTACTTC.

The rearrangement joins TRBV6-6 to TRBJ1-5, with 9 bases identical to TRBD1. J gave up 2 bases and V 5 bases, and 4 bases lay outside the gene matches. Germline V gives CDR1 MNHNY, CDR2 SVGAGI (reference sequence). The CDR3 has 15 residues. The CDR3 coding sequence is TGTGCCAGCAGTAACAGGGGGCTTGGCAATCAGCCCCAGCATTTT. The encoded protein is CASSNRGLGNQPQHF.

The CDR3 DNA reads TGTGCCTCTGGGGGCAGGGGAGACAATGAGCAGTTCTTC. This encodes CASGGRGDNEQFF. This chain uses TRBV27 with TRBJ2-1; D possibly corresponds to TRBD1 (6 bases). The CDR3 sequence is 13 residues long. Germline values: CDR1 MNHEY, CDR2 SMNVEV (reference sequence). Trimming cost V 11 bases and J 5 bases, with 16 bases left between them.

The V gene is TRBV6-6, the J gene TRBJ2-5, with a weak D call TRBD1 (6 bases). Germline-derived CDR1 and CDR2 are MNHNY and SVGAGI (reference sequence). The germline V and J ends were trimmed by 7 bases and 1 base, with 13 bases remaining between them. The CDR3 extends over 14 amino acids. The CDR3 sequence is CASKLNRVQETQYF. DNA for the CDR3: TGTGCCAGCAAACTTAACAGGGTCCAAGAGACCCAGTACTTC.

As to this clonotype: A clone one base away is much larger, so this may be a read error. CDR3 DNA: TGCAGCGTTGCCGGGACAGGGTCCTACAATGGGCAGTACTTC. This codes for CSVAGTGSYNGQYF. J is TRBJ2-7 and V is TRBV29-1; 9 bases fit TRBD1. The CDR3 loop spans 14 amino acids. V gave up 4 bases and J gave up 9 bases; unmatched junction bases: 13. Germline lookup yields CDR1 SQVTM and CDR2 ANQGSEA.

This clonotype has just a few counts. The V call is TRBV6-6, the J call TRBJ2-1; D might be TRBD1 or TRBD2, each matching 6 bases. V was pared by 7 bases and J by 2 bases, with 15 bases between. The CDR3 extends over 15 amino acids. Germline-derived CDR1 and CDR2 are MNHNY and SVGAGI (reference sequence). This chain's CDR3 is CASKKEGGTYNEQFF. CDR3 DNA: TGTGCCAGCAAGAAAGAGGGGGGCACCTACAATGAGCAGTTCTTC.

J is TRBJ2-1 and V is TRBV7-3; 10 positions match TRBD2. Germline-derived CDR1 and CDR2 are SGHTA and FQGTGA. The ends lost 8 bases at V and 10 bases at J; junction bases unmatched: 5. This CDR3 is built from 12 residues. CDR3 nucleotides: TGTGCCAGCGGGGCTAGCGGGAGCGAGCAGTTCTTC. Residues: CASGASGSEQFF.

This chain uses TRBV28 with TRBJ2-7; D gene unclear. The CDR3 consists of 15 residues. V dropped 4 bases and J dropped 1 base, with 14 bases sitting between them. CDR1 MDHEN and CDR2 SYDVKM come from the germline V gene. The CDR3 reads CASSSSIYGSYEQYF. DNA of the CDR3: TGTGCCAGCAGTTCAAGTATCTACGGGTCCTACGAGCAGTACTTC.

V is TRBV9 and J is TRBJ2-3; D may correspond to TRBD1 or TRBD2 (5 bases each). The V end was cut by 2 bases, the J end by 2 bases, with 12 bases between. Germline V gene data show CDR1 as SGDLS and CDR2 as YYNGEE. The CDR3 spans 15 residues. The CDR3 bases are TGTGCCAGCAGCGTTGCTATCGGGGCCACAGATACGCAGTATTTT. It is translated as CASSVAIGATDTQYF.

Worth noting for this clonotype: The junction shows a germline mismatch at one end, possibly a read error. The V gene is TRBV4-1, the J gene TRBJ2-7; 7 bases are shared with TRBD1. Judging by the DNA end, TRBJ2-5 fits better; the J call may be wrong. Germline CDR1 is MGHRA and CDR2 is YSYEKL. The CDR3 has 14 residues. In nucleotides, the CDR3 is TGCGCCAGCGGCCACACAGGGGAGAGGGAGACCCAGTACTTC. Translation: CASGHTGERETQYF.

Here the CDR3 DNA reads TGTGCCAGCAGCCAAGGGGGTTACCGGGGTTCACCCCTCCACTTT. Translated: CASSQGGYRGSPLHF. This chain connects TRBV3-1 to TRBJ1-6, with D uncertain. This CDR3 region has 15 residues. Germline V gives CDR1 LGHDT, CDR2 YNNKEL (reference sequence). V was cut by 1 base and J by 9 bases, with 13 bases left in between. Variable domain in full (rest from reference TRBV3-1 and TRBJ1-6): DTAVSQTPKYLVTQMGNDKSIKCEQNLGHDTMYWYKQDSKKFLKIMFSYNNKELIINETVPNRFSPKSPDKAHLNLHINSLELGDSAVYFCASSQGGYRGSPLHFGNGTRLTVT.

This clonotype was counted ten times or more. The chain couples TRBV4-1 to TRBJ2-7; 9 bases map to TRBD1. CDR1 and CDR2 from the germline V gene are MGHRA and YSYEKL. Germline trimming cut 2 bases from V and 1 base from J; bases unmatched to any gene: 9. The CDR3 extends over 17 amino acids. This CDR3 reads CASSQFESGTGSYEQYF. The DNA for the CDR3 is TGCGCCAGCAGCCAATTTGAGTCCGGGACAGGGTCCTACGAGCAGTACTTC.